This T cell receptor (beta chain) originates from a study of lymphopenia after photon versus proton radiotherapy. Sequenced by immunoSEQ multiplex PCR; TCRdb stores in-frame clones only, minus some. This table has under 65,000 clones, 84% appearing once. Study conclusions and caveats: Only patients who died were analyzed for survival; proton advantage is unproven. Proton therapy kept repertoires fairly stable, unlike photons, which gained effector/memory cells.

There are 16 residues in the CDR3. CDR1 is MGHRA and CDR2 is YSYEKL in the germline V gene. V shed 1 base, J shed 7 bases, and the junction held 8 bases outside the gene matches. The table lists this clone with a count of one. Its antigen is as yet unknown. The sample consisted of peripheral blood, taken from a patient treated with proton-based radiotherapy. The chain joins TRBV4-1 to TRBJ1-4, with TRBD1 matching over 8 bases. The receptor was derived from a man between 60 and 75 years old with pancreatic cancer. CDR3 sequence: CASSQGLSDRVEKLFF. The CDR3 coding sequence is TGCGCCAGCAGCCAAGGCCTTTCGGACAGGGTTGAAAAACTGTTTTTT.